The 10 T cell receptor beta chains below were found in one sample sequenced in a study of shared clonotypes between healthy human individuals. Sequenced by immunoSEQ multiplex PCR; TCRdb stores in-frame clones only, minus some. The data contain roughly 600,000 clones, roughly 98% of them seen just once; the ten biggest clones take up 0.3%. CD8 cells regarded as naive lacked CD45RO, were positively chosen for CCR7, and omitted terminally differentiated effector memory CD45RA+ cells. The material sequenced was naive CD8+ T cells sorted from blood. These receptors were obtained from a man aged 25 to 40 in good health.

The CDR3 DNA follows: TGTGCCAGCAGCTTAGTTTACACCGGGGAGCTGTTTTTT. This sequence encodes CASSLVYTGELFF. V gene TRBV7-6 combines with J gene TRBJ2-2; no clear D gene. This CDR3 is built from 13 residues. Germline CDR1 is SGHVS and CDR2 is FNYEAQ. V dropped 1 base and J dropped 3 bases, with 3 bases sitting between them. Based on the CDR3 plus reference TRBV7-6 and TRBJ2-2, the full variable domain is GAGVSQSPRYKVTKRGQDVALRCDPISGHVSLYWYRQALGQGPEFLTYFNYEAQQDKSGLPNDRFSAERPEGSISTLTIQRTEQRDSAMYRCASSLVYTGELFFGEGSRLTVL.

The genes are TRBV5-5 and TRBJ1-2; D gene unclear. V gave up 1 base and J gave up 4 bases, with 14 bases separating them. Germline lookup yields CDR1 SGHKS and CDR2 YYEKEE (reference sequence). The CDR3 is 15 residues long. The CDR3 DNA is TGTGCCAGCAGCTTGAGGGCCGACACCCTCTATGGCTACACCTTC. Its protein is CASSLRADTLYGYTF.

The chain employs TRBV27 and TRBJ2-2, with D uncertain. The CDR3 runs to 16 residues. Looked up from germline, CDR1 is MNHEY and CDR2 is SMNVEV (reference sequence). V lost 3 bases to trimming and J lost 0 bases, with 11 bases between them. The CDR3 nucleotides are TGTGCCAGCAGTTTTTATTGGCCTCCGAACACCGGGGAGCTGTTTTTT. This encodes CASSFYWPPNTGELFF.

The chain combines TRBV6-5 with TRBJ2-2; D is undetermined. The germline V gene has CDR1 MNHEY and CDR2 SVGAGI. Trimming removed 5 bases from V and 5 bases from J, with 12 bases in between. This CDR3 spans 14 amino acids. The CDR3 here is CASSLTETTGELFF. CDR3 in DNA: TGTGCCAGCAGTCTAACAGAGACGACCGGGGAGCTGTTTTTT.

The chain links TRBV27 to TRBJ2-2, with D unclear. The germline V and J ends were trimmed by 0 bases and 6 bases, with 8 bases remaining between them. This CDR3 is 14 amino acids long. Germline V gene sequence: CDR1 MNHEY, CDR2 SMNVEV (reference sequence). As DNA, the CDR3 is TGTGCCAGCAGTTTATCCACAGAGTCCGGGGAGCTGTTTTTT. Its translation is CASSLSTESGELFF.

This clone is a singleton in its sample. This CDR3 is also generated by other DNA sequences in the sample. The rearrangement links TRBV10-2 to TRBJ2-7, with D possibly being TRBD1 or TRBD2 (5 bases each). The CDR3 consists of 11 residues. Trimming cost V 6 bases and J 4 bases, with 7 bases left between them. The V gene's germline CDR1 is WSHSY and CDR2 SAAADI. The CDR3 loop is CASSEGYEQYF. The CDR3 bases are TGCGCCAGCAGCGAGGGGTACGAGCAGTACTTC.

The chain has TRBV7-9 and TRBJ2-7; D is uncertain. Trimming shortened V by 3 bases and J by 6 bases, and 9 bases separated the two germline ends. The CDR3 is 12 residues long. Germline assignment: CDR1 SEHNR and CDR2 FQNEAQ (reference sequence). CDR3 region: CASSFKHFEQYF. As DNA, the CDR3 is TGTGCCAGCAGCTTTAAACACTTCGAGCAGTACTTC. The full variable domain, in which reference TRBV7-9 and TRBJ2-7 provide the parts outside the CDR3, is DTGVSQNPRHKITKRGQNVTFRCDPISEHNRLYWYRQTLGQGPEFLTYFQNEAQLEKSRLLSDRFSAERPKGSFSTLEIQRTEQGDSAMYLCASSFKHFEQYFGPGTRLTVT.

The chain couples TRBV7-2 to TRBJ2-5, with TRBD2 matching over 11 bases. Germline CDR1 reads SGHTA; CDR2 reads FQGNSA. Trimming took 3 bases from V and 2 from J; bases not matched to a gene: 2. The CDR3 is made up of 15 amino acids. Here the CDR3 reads CASSLGLAAQETQYF. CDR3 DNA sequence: TGTGCCAGCAGCTTGGGACTAGCGGCACAAGAGACCCAGTACTTC.

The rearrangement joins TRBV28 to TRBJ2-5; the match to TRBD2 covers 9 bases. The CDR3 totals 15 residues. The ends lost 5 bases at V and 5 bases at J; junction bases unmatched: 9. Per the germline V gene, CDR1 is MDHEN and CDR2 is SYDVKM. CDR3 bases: TGTGCCAGCAGTATTCTTAGCGGGAGCGGGGAGACCCAGTACTTC. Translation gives CASSILSGSGETQYF.

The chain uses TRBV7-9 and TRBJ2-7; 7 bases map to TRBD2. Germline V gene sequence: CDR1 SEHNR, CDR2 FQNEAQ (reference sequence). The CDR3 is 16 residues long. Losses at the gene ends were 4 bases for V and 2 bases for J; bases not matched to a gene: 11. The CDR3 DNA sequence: TGTGCCAGCAGCTCCACCTTATCTAGCGGCCCCTACGAGCAGTACTTC. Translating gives CASSSTLSSGPYEQYF.